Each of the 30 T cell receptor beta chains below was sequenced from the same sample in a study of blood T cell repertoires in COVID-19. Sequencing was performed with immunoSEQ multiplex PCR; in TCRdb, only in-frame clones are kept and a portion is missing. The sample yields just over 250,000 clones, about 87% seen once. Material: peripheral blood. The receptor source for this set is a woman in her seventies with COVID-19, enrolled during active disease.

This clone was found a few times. CDR3: CASSTGLAGRETQYF. The CDR3 DNA is TGTGCCAGCAGCACGGGACTAGCCGGCCGGGAGACCCAGTACTTC. The gene calls are TRBV7-9 and TRBJ2-5; 9 bases are shared with TRBD2. The CDR3 is 15 amino acids. With 5 bases clipped from V and 5 bases from J, the junction kept 9 bases outside the gene matches. Germline V gene sequence: CDR1 SEHNR, CDR2 FQNEAQ (reference sequence).

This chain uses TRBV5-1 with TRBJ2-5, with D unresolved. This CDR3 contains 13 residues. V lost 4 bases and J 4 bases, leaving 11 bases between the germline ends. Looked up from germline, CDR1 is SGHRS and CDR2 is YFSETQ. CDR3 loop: CASSPGLPETQYF. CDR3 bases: TGCGCCAGCAGCCCAGGCCTTCCAGAGACCCAGTACTTC. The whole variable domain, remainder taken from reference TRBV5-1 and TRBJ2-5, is KAGVTQTPRYLIKTRGQQVTLSCSPISGHRSVSWYQQTPGQGLQFLFEYFSETQRNKGNFPGRFSGRQFSNSRSEMNVSTLELGDSALYLCASSPGLPETQYFGPGTRLLVL.

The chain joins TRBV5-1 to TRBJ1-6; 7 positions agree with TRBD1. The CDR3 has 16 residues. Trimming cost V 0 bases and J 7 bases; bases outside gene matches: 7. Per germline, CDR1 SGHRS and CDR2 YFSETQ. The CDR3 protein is CASSLDIDRANSPLHF. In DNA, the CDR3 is TGCGCCAGCAGCTTGGATATAGACAGGGCCAATTCACCCCTCCACTTT.

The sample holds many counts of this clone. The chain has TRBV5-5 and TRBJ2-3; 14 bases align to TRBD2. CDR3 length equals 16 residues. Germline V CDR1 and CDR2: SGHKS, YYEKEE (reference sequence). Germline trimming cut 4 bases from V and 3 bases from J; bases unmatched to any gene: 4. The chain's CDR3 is CASSRTSGRLTDTQYF. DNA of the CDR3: TGTGCCAGCAGCCGGACTAGCGGGAGGTTGACAGATACGCAGTATTTT.

The DNA of the CDR3 is TGTGCCAGTACCCCGTACGGGAGTAATAGCAATCAGCCCCAGCATTTT. Amino acid sequence: CASTPYGSNSNQPQHF. The gene calls are TRBV19 and TRBJ1-5; D gene ambiguous. Trimming cost V 7 bases and J 0 bases, with 16 bases left between them. The CDR3 spans 16 residues. The V gene's germline CDR1 is LNHDA and CDR2 SQIVND (reference sequence).

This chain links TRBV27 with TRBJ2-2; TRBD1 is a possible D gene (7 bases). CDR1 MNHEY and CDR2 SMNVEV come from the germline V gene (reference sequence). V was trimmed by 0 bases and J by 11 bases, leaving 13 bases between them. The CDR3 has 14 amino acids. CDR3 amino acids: CASSLSRGAVELFF. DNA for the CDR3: TGTGCCAGCAGTTTATCCAGGGGGGCCGTCGAGCTGTTTTTT.

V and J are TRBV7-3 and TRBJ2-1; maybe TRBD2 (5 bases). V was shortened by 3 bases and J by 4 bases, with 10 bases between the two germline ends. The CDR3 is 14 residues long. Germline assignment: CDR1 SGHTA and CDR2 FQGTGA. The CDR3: CASSLTGTYNEQFF. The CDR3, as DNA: TGTGCCAGCAGCTTGACGGGAACGTACAATGAGCAGTTCTTC.

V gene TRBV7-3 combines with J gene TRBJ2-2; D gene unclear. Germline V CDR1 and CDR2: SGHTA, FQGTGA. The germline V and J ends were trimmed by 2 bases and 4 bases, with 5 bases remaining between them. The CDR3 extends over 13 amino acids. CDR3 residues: CASSLPFTGELFF. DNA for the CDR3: TGTGCCAGCAGCTTACCCTTCACCGGGGAGCTGTTTTTT. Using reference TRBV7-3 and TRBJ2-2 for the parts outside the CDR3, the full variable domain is GAGVSQTPSNKVTEKGKYVELRCDPISGHTALYWYRQSLGQGPEFLIYFQGTGAADDSGLPNDRFFAVRPEGSVSTLKIQRTERGDSAVYLCASSLPFTGELFFGEGSRLTVL.

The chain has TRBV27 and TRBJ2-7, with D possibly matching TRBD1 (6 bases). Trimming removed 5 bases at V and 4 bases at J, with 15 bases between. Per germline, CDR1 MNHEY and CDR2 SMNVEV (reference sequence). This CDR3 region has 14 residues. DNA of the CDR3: TGTGCCAGCAGTCCGACGACAGGTAGATACGAGCAGTACTTC. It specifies CASSPTTGRYEQYF.

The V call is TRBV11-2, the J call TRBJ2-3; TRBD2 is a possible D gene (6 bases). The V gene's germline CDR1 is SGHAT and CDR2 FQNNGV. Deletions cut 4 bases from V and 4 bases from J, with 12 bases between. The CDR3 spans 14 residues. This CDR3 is CASSSSGVADTQYF. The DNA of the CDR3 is TGTGCCAGCAGCTCTTCGGGGGTTGCAGATACGCAGTATTTT.

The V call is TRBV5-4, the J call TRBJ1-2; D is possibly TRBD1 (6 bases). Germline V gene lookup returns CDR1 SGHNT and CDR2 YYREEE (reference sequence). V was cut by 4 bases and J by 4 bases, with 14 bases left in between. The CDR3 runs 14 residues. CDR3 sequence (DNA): TGTGCCAGCAGCCCACTCAGGGGCTCCTATGGCTACACCTTC. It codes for CASSPLRGSYGYTF. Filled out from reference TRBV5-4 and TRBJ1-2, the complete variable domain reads ETGVTQSPTHLIKTRGQQVTLRCSSQSGHNTVSWYQQALGQGPQFIFQYYREEENGRGNFPPRFSGLQFPNYSSELNVNALELDDSALYLCASSPLRGSYGYTFGSGTRLTVV.

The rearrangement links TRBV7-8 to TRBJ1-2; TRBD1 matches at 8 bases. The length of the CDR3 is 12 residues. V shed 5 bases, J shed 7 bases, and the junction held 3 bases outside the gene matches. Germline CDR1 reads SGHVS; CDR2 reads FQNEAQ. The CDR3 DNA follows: TGTGCCAGCAGCGAGACAGGGGTTGGCTACACCTTC. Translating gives CASSETGVGYTF.

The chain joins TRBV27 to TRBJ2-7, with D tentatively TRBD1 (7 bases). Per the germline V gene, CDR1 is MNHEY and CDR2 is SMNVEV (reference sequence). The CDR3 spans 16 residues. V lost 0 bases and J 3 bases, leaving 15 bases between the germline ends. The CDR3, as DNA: TGTGCCAGCAGTTTATCTGTCAGGGGGACTCTCTACGAGCAGTACTTC. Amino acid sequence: CASSLSVRGTLYEQYF.

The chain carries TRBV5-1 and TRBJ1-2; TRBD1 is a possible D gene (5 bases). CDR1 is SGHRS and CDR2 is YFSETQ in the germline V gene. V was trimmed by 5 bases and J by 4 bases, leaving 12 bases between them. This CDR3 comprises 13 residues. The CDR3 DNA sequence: TGCGCCAGCAGTCGCGGGACCGGCTATGGCTACACCTTC. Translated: CASSRGTGYGYTF.

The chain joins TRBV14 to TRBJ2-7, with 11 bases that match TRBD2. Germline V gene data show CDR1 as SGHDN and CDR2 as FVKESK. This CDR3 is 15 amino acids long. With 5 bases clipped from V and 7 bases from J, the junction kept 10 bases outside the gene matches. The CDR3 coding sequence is TGTGCCAGCAGCGTACTAGCGGGAGAATTCACGGAGCAGTACTTC. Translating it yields CASSVLAGEFTEQYF. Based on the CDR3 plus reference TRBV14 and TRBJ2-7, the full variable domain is EAGVTQFPSHSVIEKGQTVTLRCDPISGHDNLYWYRRVMGKEIKFLLHFVKESKQDESGMPNNRFLAERTGGTYSTLKVQPAELEDSGVYFCASSVLAGEFTEQYFGPGTRLTVT.

CDR3 protein: CASSNRGETQYF. The CDR3 DNA follows: TGTGCCAGCAGCAACAGGGGGGAGACCCAGTACTTC. V gene TRBV12-3 or TRBV12-4 combines with J gene TRBJ2-5, with 8 bases that match TRBD1. The CDR3 contains 12 residues. The junction had 2 bases not matched to a gene; V was cut back by 6 bases and J by 5 bases.

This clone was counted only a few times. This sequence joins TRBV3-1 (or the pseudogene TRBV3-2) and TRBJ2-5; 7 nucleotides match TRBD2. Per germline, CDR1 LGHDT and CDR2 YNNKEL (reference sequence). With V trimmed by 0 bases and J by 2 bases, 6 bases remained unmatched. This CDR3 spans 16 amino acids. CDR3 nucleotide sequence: TGTGCCAGCAGCCAAGATCTAGCTAGCGGTCAAGAGACCCAGTACTTC. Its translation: CASSQDLASGQETQYF.

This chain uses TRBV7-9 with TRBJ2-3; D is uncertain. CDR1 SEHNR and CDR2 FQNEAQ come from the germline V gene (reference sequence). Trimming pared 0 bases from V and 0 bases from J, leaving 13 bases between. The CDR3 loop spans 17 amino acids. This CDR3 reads CASSLAYGASSTDTQYF. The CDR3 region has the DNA TGTGCCAGCAGCTTAGCGTACGGAGCGTCTAGCACAGATACGCAGTATTTT.

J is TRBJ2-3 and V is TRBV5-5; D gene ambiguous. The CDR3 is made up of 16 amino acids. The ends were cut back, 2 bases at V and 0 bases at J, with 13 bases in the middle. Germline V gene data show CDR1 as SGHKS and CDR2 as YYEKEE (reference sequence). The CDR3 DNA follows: TGTGCCAGCAGCTTTGGTGGGCCAGCAAGCACAGATACGCAGTATTTT. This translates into CASSFGGPASTDTQYF.

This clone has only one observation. The CDR3 sequence: CASISSGSRTDTQYF. CDR3 sequence (DNA): TGCGCCAGCATCAGTAGCGGGAGCCGAACAGATACGCAGTATTTT. This rearrangement joins TRBV23-1 to TRBJ2-3, with TRBD2 matching over 9 bases. TRBV23-1 is annotated as an ORF whose role is uncertain. This CDR3 contains 15 residues. With V trimmed by 7 bases and J by 3 bases, 8 bases remained unmatched.

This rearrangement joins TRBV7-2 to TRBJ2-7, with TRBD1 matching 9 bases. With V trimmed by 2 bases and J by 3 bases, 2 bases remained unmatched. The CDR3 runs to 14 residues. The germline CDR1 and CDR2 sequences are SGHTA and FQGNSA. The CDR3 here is CASSLLGQGYEQYF. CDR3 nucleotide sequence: TGTGCCAGCAGCTTATTGGGACAGGGCTACGAGCAGTACTTC.

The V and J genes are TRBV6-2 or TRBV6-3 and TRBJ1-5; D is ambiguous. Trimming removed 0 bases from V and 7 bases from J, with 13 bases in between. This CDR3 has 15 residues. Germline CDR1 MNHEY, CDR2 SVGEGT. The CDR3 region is CASSYSRAVGQPQHF. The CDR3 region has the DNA TGTGCCAGCAGTTACTCGAGGGCAGTTGGACAGCCCCAGCATTTT.

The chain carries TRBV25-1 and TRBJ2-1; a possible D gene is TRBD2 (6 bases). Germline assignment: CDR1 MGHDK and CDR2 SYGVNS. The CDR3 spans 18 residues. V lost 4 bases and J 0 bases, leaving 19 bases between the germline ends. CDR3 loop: CASSGGVWDQHSYNEQFF. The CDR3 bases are TGTGCCAGCAGTGGGGGGGTTTGGGACCAACACTCCTACAATGAGCAGTTCTTC.

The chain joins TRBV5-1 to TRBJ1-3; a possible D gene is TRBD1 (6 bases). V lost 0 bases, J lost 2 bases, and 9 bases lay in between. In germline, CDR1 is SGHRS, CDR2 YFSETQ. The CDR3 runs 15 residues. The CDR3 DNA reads TGCGCCAGCAGCTTGGGTCCAGGGGCTGGAAACACCATATATTTT. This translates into CASSLGPGAGNTIYF.

The CDR3 loop is CASSPPGTGNYGYTF. CDR3 bases: TGTGCCAGCAGCCCCCCCGGGACAGGGAACTATGGCTACACCTTC. The genes are TRBV9 and TRBJ1-2; 9 bases align to TRBD1. J gave up 2 bases and V 4 bases, and 6 bases lay outside the gene matches. CDR1 and CDR2 from the germline V gene are SGDLS and YYNGEE. The CDR3 sequence is 15 residues long. Together with reference TRBV9 and TRBJ1-2, the CDR3 gives the full variable domain: DSGVTQTPKHLITATGQRVTLRCSPRSGDLSVYWYQQSLDQGLQFLIQYYNGEERAKGNILERFSAQQFPDLHSELNLSSLELGDSALYFCASSPPGTGNYGYTFGSGTRLTVV.

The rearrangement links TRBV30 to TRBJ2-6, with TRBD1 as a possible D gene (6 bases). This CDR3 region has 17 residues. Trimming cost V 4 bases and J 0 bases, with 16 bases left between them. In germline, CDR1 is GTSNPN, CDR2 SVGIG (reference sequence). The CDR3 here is CAWTPGHSSSGANVLTF. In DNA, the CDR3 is TGTGCCTGGACACCGGGACACTCGAGCTCTGGGGCCAACGTCCTGACTTTC.

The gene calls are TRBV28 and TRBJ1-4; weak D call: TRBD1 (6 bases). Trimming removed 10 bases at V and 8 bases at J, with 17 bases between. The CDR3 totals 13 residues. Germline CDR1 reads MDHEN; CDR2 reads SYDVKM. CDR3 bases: TGTGCCACCACACGGGGGGCCTCCGAAAAACTGTTTTTT. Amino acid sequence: CATTRGASEKLFF.

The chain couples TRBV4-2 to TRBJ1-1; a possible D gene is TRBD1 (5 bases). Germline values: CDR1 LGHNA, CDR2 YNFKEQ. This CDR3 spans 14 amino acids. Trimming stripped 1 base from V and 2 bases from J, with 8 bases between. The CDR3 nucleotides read TGTGCCAGCAGCCAAGCCGGGGGAAACACTGAAGCTTTCTTT. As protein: CASSQAGGNTEAFF.

This chain's CDR3 is CASSTNSNYGYTF. In nucleotides, the CDR3 is TGTGCCAGCAGTACAAATTCTAACTATGGCTACACCTTC. The chain recombines TRBV7-8 with TRBJ1-2; no definite D call. V was clipped by 6 bases and J by 0 bases, with 8 bases between them. The CDR3 covers 13 residues. CDR1 SGHVS and CDR2 FQNEAQ come from the germline V gene.

The CDR3 nucleotides read TGTGCCAGCAGTTTTACTGGGGCCAACGTCCTGACTTTC. The encoded protein is CASSFTGANVLTF. The chain employs TRBV27 and TRBJ2-6; no clear D gene. The V end was cut by 3 bases, the J end by 2 bases, with 2 bases between. The germline gives CDR1 MNHEY, CDR2 SMNVEV (reference sequence). The CDR3 covers 13 residues.